Presented here are 26 T cell receptor beta chains from one specimen sequenced in a study of tumor-infiltrating lymphocytes in localized non-small cell lung cancer. Only in-frame clones appear in the TCRdb table, and some are missing; sequencing was by immunoSEQ multiplex PCR. The sample gives around 15,000 clones, around 41% of which show up once; about 16% is in the top ten. The sequenced material came from lung tumor tissue. The origin of the receptors is a human donor with non-small cell lung cancer.

The J gene is TRBJ1-4, the V gene TRBV23-1; 10 nucleotides agree with TRBD1. TRBV23-1 is an ORF, with its function uncertain. The ends lost 3 bases at V and 4 bases at J; junction bases unmatched: 5. This CDR3 contains 16 residues. The CDR3 nucleotides read TGCGCCAGCAGTCAGGGACAGGGGACGTTTAATGAAAAACTGTTTTTT. Its protein is CASSQGQGTFNEKLFF.

The J gene is TRBJ2-7, the V gene TRBV5-1, with TRBD1 matching over 8 bases. The CDR3 covers 15 residues. V was pared by 4 bases and J by 7 bases, with 13 bases of the junction left unmatched. The V gene's germline CDR1 is SGHRS and CDR2 YFSETQ. CDR3 amino acids: CASSVLDRVGNEQYF. In DNA, the CDR3 is TGCGCCAGCAGCGTATTGGACAGGGTAGGAAATGAGCAGTACTTC.

The chain has TRBV27 and TRBJ1-2; possibly TRBD1 for D (6 bases). This CDR3 contains 15 residues. Germline V gene data show CDR1 as MNHEY and CDR2 as SMNVEV (reference sequence). V lost 4 bases and J lost 0, with 12 bases in between. In DNA form, the CDR3 reads TGTGCCAGCAGTTACAGGGCCAGACCTAACTATGGCTACACCTTC. Translating gives CASSYRARPNYGYTF.

By its share, this clone is medium-sized (0.01 to 0.1%). One end of the junction is discordant with germline, which a read error may explain. V usage is TRBV7-7 and J usage is TRBJ2-1; TRBD2 agrees at 8 bases. Looked up from germline, CDR1 is SSHAT and CDR2 is FNYEAQ (reference sequence). The length of the CDR3 is 14 residues. CDR3 nucleotides: TGTGCTAGCAGCTTAGTTAGCGGGGCGAATGAGCAGTTCTTC. Its protein product is CASSLVSGANEQFF.

J is TRBJ2-5 and V is TRBV4-3, with no clear D. Germline V gene lookup returns CDR1 LGHNA and CDR2 YSLEER. The CDR3 is 14 residues long. Trimming cost V 4 bases and J 4 bases, with 13 bases left between them. CDR3 region: CASSPRAEGETQYF. Written as DNA, the CDR3 is TGCGCCAGCAGCCCCCGGGCAGAAGGAGAGACCCAGTACTTC.

This clone was seen a single time. The gene calls are TRBV18 and TRBJ2-5, with a tentative D call TRBD1 (5 bases). The CDR3 has 15 amino acids. Germline CDR1 is KGHSH and CDR2 is LQKENI. The V gene lost 3 bases and the J gene lost 1 base, with 12 bases spanning the gap. CDR3 bases: TGTGCCAGCTCACCGGGTAGTACAGGCCAAGAGACCCAGTACTTC. Translated: CASSPGSTGQETQYF.

The chain combines TRBV6-6 with TRBJ2-5; 8 bases map to TRBD2. The V gene's germline CDR1 is MNHNY and CDR2 SVGAGI (reference sequence). With V trimmed by 6 bases and J by 5 bases, 11 bases remained unmatched. This CDR3 spans 15 amino acids. The CDR3 spells CASRGDGGARETQYF. CDR3 DNA: TGTGCCAGCAGGGGAGACGGGGGGGCCCGGGAGACCCAGTACTTC.

This rearrangement joins TRBV4-1 to TRBJ2-1, with TRBD1 matching 9 bases. The V gene end was trimmed by 4 bases and the J gene end by 7 bases; junction bases not matched to a gene: 11. Looked up from germline, CDR1 is MGHRA and CDR2 is YSYEKL. This CDR3 has 16 amino acids. Here the CDR3 reads CASSLTTGGDKNEQFF. In DNA, the CDR3 is TGCGCCAGCAGCCTCACGACAGGGGGTGACAAGAATGAGCAGTTCTTC.

The chain joins TRBV5-6 to TRBJ2-7; D gene uncertain. Trimming pared 4 bases from V and 3 bases from J, leaving 17 bases between. This CDR3 has 15 amino acids. The germline V gene encodes CDR1 SGHDT and CDR2 YYEEEE. In DNA, the CDR3 is TGTGCCAGCAGCCCGTCGTTCCGGAACCTCTACGAGCAGTACTTC. Protein product: CASSPSFRNLYEQYF.

This rearrangement joins TRBV6-5 to TRBJ1-2, with D possibly being TRBD1 (6 bases). Trimming took 8 bases from V and 6 from J, leaving 16 bases between them. Germline-derived CDR1 and CDR2 are MNHEY and SVGAGI. The CDR3 runs 13 residues. The CDR3 coding sequence is TGTGCCAGCGGCGAATGGGGGGCTCATGGCTACACCTTC. Translation: CASGEWGAHGYTF.

The CDR3 spells CASSISRGQGYGYTF. CDR3 DNA: TGTGCCAGTAGTATTAGTCGGGGACAGGGCTATGGCTACACCTTC. This chain connects TRBV19 to TRBJ1-2, with TRBD1 identical over 9 bases. The CDR3 length is 15 residues. After removal of 3 bases from V and 4 bases from J, the junction contained 6 bases not matched to a gene. Germline V gene data show CDR1 as LNHDA and CDR2 as SQIVND (reference sequence).

This rearrangement joins TRBV5-6 to TRBJ1-3; D remains unclear. The CDR3 has 15 residues. Germline CDR1 SGHDT, CDR2 YYEEEE. With 0 bases removed from V and 0 bases from J, the gap between germline ends came to 7 bases. The CDR3 region is CASSLAAVSGNTIYF. The CDR3 DNA follows: TGTGCCAGCAGCTTGGCGGCAGTCTCTGGAAACACCATATATTTT.

This clone showed up just a few times. The V gene is TRBV28, the J gene TRBJ2-6, with D uncertain. V dropped 8 bases and J dropped 0 bases, with 5 bases sitting between them. The CDR3 covers 13 residues. Germline V lookup: CDR1 MDHEN, CDR2 SYDVKM. The CDR3 protein is CASRISGANVLTF. Written as DNA, the CDR3 is TGTGCCAGCCGGATCTCTGGGGCCAACGTCCTGACTTTC.

The V call is TRBV28, the J call TRBJ2-2; D uncertain. Trimming cost V 7 bases and J 4 bases, with 13 bases left between them. The CDR3 is made up of 14 amino acids. Germline V gene data show CDR1 as MDHEN and CDR2 as SYDVKM. The CDR3 nucleotides read TGTGCCAGCATTTCGCGGAGTACCACCGGGGAGCTGTTTTTT. The encoded protein is CASISRSTTGELFF.

The chain uses TRBV27 and TRBJ2-7, with 8 bases fitting TRBD1. The CDR3 extends over 14 amino acids. CDR1 MNHEY and CDR2 SMNVEV come from the germline V gene (reference sequence). V dropped 5 bases and J dropped 4; count of bases not matched to a gene: 7. Here the CDR3 DNA reads TGTGCCAGCAGTCAAGGACAGGGAAGGTACGAGCAGTACTTC. It is translated as CASSQGQGRYEQYF.

This clone appeared a few times. V usage is TRBV19 and J usage is TRBJ1-1, with 8 bases that match TRBD1. V shed 7 bases, J shed 3 bases, and the junction held 7 bases outside the gene matches. Looked up from germline, CDR1 is LNHDA and CDR2 is SQIVND (reference sequence). This CDR3 spans 14 amino acids. CDR3 DNA sequence: TGTGCCAGTATGAAGACAGGGGCCGACACTGAAGCTTTCTTT. As protein: CASMKTGADTEAFF.

The chain links TRBV15 to TRBJ1-2; 10 nucleotides align to TRBD1. This CDR3 comprises 16 residues. The J segment lost 7 bases and the V segment lost 0 bases, leaving 8 bases of the junction unmatched. From germline, CDR1 is LNHNV and CDR2 YYDKDF (reference sequence). The CDR3 nucleotides are TGTGCCACCAGCAGAGATAAGGGACAGGGGATTGGTGGCTACACCTTC. It translates to CATSRDKGQGIGGYTF.

The chain links TRBV10-1 to TRBJ2-5; D is undetermined. Trimming shortened V by 6 bases and J by 3 bases, and 17 bases separated the two germline ends. CDR1 WNHNN and CDR2 SYGVQD come from the germline V gene (reference sequence). The CDR3 length is 15 residues. The CDR3 spells CASRELPAPKETQYF. The CDR3, as DNA: TGCGCCAGCAGAGAGCTACCAGCCCCGAAAGAGACCCAGTACTTC.

This clone was recorded many times. V usage is TRBV4-2 and J usage is TRBJ2-3, with 9 bases aligning to TRBD2. This CDR3 is 15 amino acids long. V gave up 5 bases and J gave up 3 bases; unmatched junction bases: 6. Germline V gene data show CDR1 as LGHNA and CDR2 as YNFKEQ. The CDR3 DNA reads as TGTGCCAGCAGCGCGCGGGGGGGCCAGACAGATACGCAGTATTTT. It translates to CASSARGGQTDTQYF.

The rearrangement links TRBV5-6 to TRBJ2-1; TRBD2 matches at 12 bases. Per the germline V gene, CDR1 is SGHDT and CDR2 is YYEEEE. The CDR3 contains 12 residues. Trimming cost V 10 bases and J 12 bases; bases outside gene matches: 8. CDR3 DNA: TGTGCCTTCTCTAGCGGGGGGGTAAGGCAGTTCTTC. It encodes CAFSSGGVRQFF.

This clone is medium-sized (0.01 to 0.1%). The gene calls are TRBV27 and TRBJ2-2, with D possibly matching TRBD1 (6 bases). The CDR3 loop spans 13 amino acids. The germline CDR1 and CDR2 sequences are MNHEY and SMNVEV (reference sequence). The germline V and J ends were trimmed by 8 bases and 4 bases, with 11 bases remaining between them. The CDR3 DNA follows: TGTGCCAGCCAGGGGCATATCACCGGGGAGCTGTTTTTT. Residues: CASQGHITGELFF.

The chain links TRBV11-1 to TRBJ2-5, with D possibly TRBD2 on 5 matching bases. V was shortened by 4 bases and J by 1 base, with 7 bases between the two germline ends. CDR1 is SGHAT, CDR2 FQDESV, per germline (reference sequence). The CDR3 length is 13 residues. DNA of the CDR3: TGTGCCAGCAGCTCGGACTTCCAAGAGACCCAGTACTTC. Its protein is CASSSDFQETQYF. The whole variable domain, remainder taken from reference TRBV11-1 and TRBJ2-5, is EAEVAQSPRYKITEKSQAVAFWCDPISGHATLYWYRQILGQGPELLVQFQDESVVDDSQLPKDRFSAERLKGVDSTLKIQPAELGDSAMYLCASSSDFQETQYFGPGTRLLVL.

The V call is TRBV7-9, the J call TRBJ1-4, with D hard to call. CDR1 and CDR2 from the germline V gene are SEHNR and FQNEAQ (reference sequence). CDR3 length: 14 residues. Trimming removed 4 bases from V and 8 bases from J, with 14 bases in between. In nucleotides, the CDR3 is TGTGCCAGCAGCTCTCTCAGAGATGAGGAAAAACTGTTTTTT. This codes for CASSSLRDEEKLFF.

The sample holds a few counts of this clone. The chain combines TRBV7-8 with TRBJ2-5; D not certain. The germline CDR1 and CDR2 sequences are SGHVS and FQNEAQ. The CDR3 sequence is 15 residues long. V was cut by 1 base and J by 3 bases, with 12 bases left in between. The CDR3 bases are TGTGCCAGCAGCTTAGGTGCTGGGGATGAAGAGACCCAGTACTTC. It specifies CASSLGAGDEETQYF.

V is TRBV29-1 and J is TRBJ2-1; possibly TRBD2 for D (6 bases). Germline CDR1 reads SQVTM; CDR2 reads ANQGSEA. Trimming removed 6 bases from V and 11 bases from J, with 23 bases in between. The CDR3 length is 14 residues. Written as DNA, the CDR3 is TGCAGCGTGCAAACCCAGGGACGGACTAATAAGCAGTTCTTC. Translation: CSVQTQGRTNKQFF.

The rearrangement joins TRBV6-1 to TRBJ2-7; 10 nucleotides agree with TRBD2. The germline CDR1 and CDR2 sequences are MNHNS and SASEGT. The CDR3 totals 14 residues. J was trimmed by 2 bases and V by 2 bases; bases with no gene match: 0. The CDR3 nucleotides read TGTGCCAGCAGTGAAAGCGGGGGGGCCTACGAGCAGTACTTC. Translating gives CASSESGGAYEQYF.